The rows below give T cell receptor beta chains drawn from one sample of a study of blood T cell repertoires in COVID-19. Method: immunoSEQ multiplex PCR; TCRdb's copy keeps in-frame clones and lacks some. Of about 130,000 clones listed, about 82% are singletons. The source material was peripheral blood. The source is a human donor in a cohort sampled during active COVID-19. Both conserved end residues are part of each CDR3. Each record gives: V gene, J gene, D gene, clone size, CDR3 protein, CDR3 DNA. The D gene is left open where the match is weak. Expanded clones are given a class, and other clones once, few, many or no size at all.

>TRBV7-9|TRBJ2-7|TRBD1|few
CASSFGQGASEQYF
TGTGCCAGCAGCTTTGGACAGGGGGCAAGCGAGCAGTACTTC
>TRBV19|TRBJ2-7|.|.
CASSSPSITPVNEQYF
TGTGCCAGTAGTTCCCCATCAATAACCCCGGTAAACGAGCAGTACTTC
>TRBV19|TRBJ2-2|TRBD1|.
CASSIGTGVAGELFF
TGTGCCAGTAGTATAGGGACAGGGGTAGCCGGGGAGCTGTTTTTT
>TRBV18|TRBJ1-2|.|.
CASSPQNYGYTF
TGTGCCAGCTCACCTCAGAACTATGGCTACACCTTC
>TRBV24-1|TRBJ2-1|.|.
CATSDSSEQFF
TGTGCCACCAGTGACTCGTCGGAGCAGTTCTTC
>TRBV27|TRBJ2-3|TRBD2|.
CASSHTRTSASTDTQYF
TGTGCCAGCAGTCACACCCGGACTAGCGCTAGCACAGATACGCAGTATTTT
>TRBV28|TRBJ1-1|.|.
CASKPVNTEAFF
TGTGCCAGCAAACCGGTTAACACTGAAGCTTTCTTT
>TRBV5-1|TRBJ1-6|TRBD1|.
CASRGAGGLRGNSPLHF
TGCGCCAGCAGGGGGGCAGGGGGCCTCCGAGGTAATTCACCCCTCCACTTT
>TRBV13|TRBJ1-2|TRBD1|.
CASSPDRANYGYTF
TGTGCCAGCAGTCCCGACAGGGCTAACTATGGCTACACCTTC
>TRBV5-4|TRBJ2-7|.|.
CASSAHSPGVSYEQYF
TGTGCCAGCAGCGCACACTCCCCAGGGGTTTCCTACGAGCAGTACTTC
>TRBV2|TRBJ1-2|.|.
CASSESRGGYGYTF
TGTGCCAGCAGTGAATCTCGGGGTGGCTATGGCTACACCTTC
>TRBV4-1|TRBJ1-6|.|.
CASSRWNSGRTSSSYNSPLHF
TGCGCCAGCAGCCGGTGGAATTCGGGTCGAACTTCTAGCTCCTATAATTCACCCCTCCACTTT
>TRBV7-3|TRBJ2-3|.|.
CASSPLSTDTQYF
TGTGCCAGCAGCCCACTTAGCACAGATACGCAGTATTTT
>TRBV29-1|TRBJ2-7|TRBD1|.
CSVSTEGQGLYEQYF
TGCAGCGTCTCAACAGAGGGACAGGGACTATACGAGCAGTACTTC
>TRBV21-1|TRBJ2-2|.|.
CASSFAWDRPNTGELFF
TGTGCCAGCAGCTTCGCCTGGGACAGGCCGAACACCGGGGAGCTGTTTTTT
>TRBV5-1|TRBJ1-1|TRBD1|few
CASSRTGGDTEAFF
TGCGCCAGCAGCCGAACAGGGGGGGACACTGAAGCTTTCTTT
>TRBV7-8|TRBJ1-6|.|.
CASSLEISQGLTPRTLHF
TGTGCCAGCAGCTTAGAAATCTCTCAGGGCCTCACCCCCCGCACCCTCCACTTT
>TRBV13|TRBJ2-7|.|.
CASSLGPGYEQYF
TGTGCCAGCAGCTTAGGCCCAGGTTACGAGCAGTACTTC
>TRBV18|TRBJ2-7|TRBD2|many
CASSKTSGEYEQYF
TGTGCCAGCTCAAAGACTAGCGGGGAATACGAGCAGTACTTC
>TRBV9|TRBJ2-5|TRBD2|.
CASSAEAGLAGGGETQYF
TGTGCCAGCAGCGCGGAGGCCGGACTAGCGGGAGGTGGGGAGACCCAGTACTTC
>TRBV4-2|TRBJ2-3|.|.
CASSLEGGRAATDTQYF
TGTGCCAGCAGCCTAGAGGGGGGGAGGGCGGCCACAGATACGCAGTATTTT
>TRBV6-5|TRBJ1-2|.|.
CASKKTFLGNYGYTF
TGTGCCAGCAAAAAAACGTTTCTCGGGAACTATGGCTACACCTTC
>TRBV7-8|TRBJ2-3|.|.
CASSRWRGKGSDTQYF
TGTGCCAGCAGCAGGTGGAGGGGCAAAGGGTCAGATACGCAGTATTTT
>TRBV5-1|TRBJ1-6|TRBD1|.
CASRTGGTGNSPLHF
TGCGCCAGCAGAACAGGGGGGACGGGGAATTCACCCCTCCACTTT
>TRBV6-7|TRBJ2-1|.|once
CASSWANGGFGYNEQFF
TGTGCCAGCAGTTGGGCGAACGGGGGTTTTGGCTACAATGAGCAGTTCTTC
>TRBV25-1|TRBJ2-3|TRBD2|.
CASTRLDSGRTDTQYF
TGTGCCAGCACCCGCCTTGATAGCGGGAGAACAGATACGCAGTATTTT
>TRBV6-5|TRBJ1-2|.|.
CASSIQGYGYTF
TGTGCCAGCAGTATTCAGGGCTATGGCTACACCTTC
>TRBV11-2|TRBJ2-7|TRBD1|.
CASSFTAGQGGEQYF
TGTGCCAGCAGCTTTACCGCTGGACAGGGGGGCGAGCAGTACTTC
>TRBV28|TRBJ1-4|TRBD1|.
CASSPPGQGYEKLFF
TGTGCCAGCAGTCCCCCCGGACAGGGATACGAAAAACTGTTTTTT
>TRBV12-5|TRBJ2-2|TRBD2|.
CASGHTPPGLQNTGELFF
TGTGCTAGTGGCCACACACCACCGGGACTACAAAACACCGGGGAGCTGTTTTTT
>TRBV10-1|TRBJ2-1|TRBD2|.
CASSTSALTHNEQFF
TGCGCCAGCAGTACTAGCGCCCTCACCCACAATGAGCAGTTCTTC
>TRBV9|TRBJ2-3|.|.
CASSVGASSTDTQYF
TGTGCCAGCAGCGTAGGGGCGTCAAGCACAGATACGCAGTATTTT
>TRBV15|TRBJ2-3|TRBD1|.
CATSRGAGQGVQTDTQYF
TGTGCCACCAGCAGAGGCGCCGGACAGGGGGTCCAGACAGATACGCAGTATTTT
>TRBV7-9|TRBJ1-3|.|few
CASSFRGRDIGNTIYF
TGTGCCAGCAGCTTCCGCGGGAGGGATATAGGAAACACCATATATTTT
>TRBV18|TRBJ1-3|.|.
CASSSSGAFSGNTIYF
TGTGCCAGCTCATCGTCAGGGGCTTTCTCTGGAAACACCATATATTTT
>TRBV7-2|TRBJ2-5|.|once
CASSRSGYQETQYF
TGTGCCAGCAGCCGTTCAGGGTACCAAGAGACCCAGTACTTC
>TRBV11-3|TRBJ2-2|.|.
CASSLSTRGSPNSGELFF
TGTGCCAGCAGCTTATCCACCCGGGGGTCCCCTAACTCCGGGGAGCTGTTTTTT
>TRBV24-1|TRBJ2-7|TRBD2|.
CATSDPGTSGRSSEEQYF
TGTGCCACCAGTGATCCTGGGACTAGCGGGAGGTCATCGGAAGAGCAGTACTTC
>TRBV7-2|TRBJ2-6|.|.
CASDSSGANVLTF
TGTGCCAGCGATAGCTCTGGGGCCAACGTCCTGACTTTC
>TRBV11-2|TRBJ2-1|.|.
CASSFGQLNNEQFF
TGTGCCAGCAGCTTCGGACAGCTGAACAATGAGCAGTTCTTC
>TRBV12-5|TRBJ1-3|.|.
CASGLVLFRQNSGNTIYF
TGTGCTAGTGGTTTGGTACTCTTTAGACAGAACTCTGGAAACACCATATATTTT
>TRBV7-9|TRBJ1-6|.|.
CASSPENSPLHF
TGTGCCAGCAGCCCCGAGAATTCACCCCTCCACTTT
>TRBV27|TRBJ1-6|.|few
CASSSGWNSPLHF
TGTGCCAGCAGTTCCGGGTGGAATTCACCCCTCCACTTT
>TRBV6-5|TRBJ1-1|.|.
CASRGASDGTEAFF
TGTGCCAGCAGAGGGGCTTCAGACGGAACTGAAGCTTTCTTT
>TRBV7-2|TRBJ2-1|TRBD2|once
CASSFAREVGNEQFF
TGTGCCAGCAGCTTTGCGCGGGAGGTCGGCAATGAGCAGTTCTTC
>TRBV5-1|TRBJ1-2|.|.
CASSVTEPNSYGYTF
TGCGCCAGCAGCGTGACAGAGCCGAACTCCTATGGCTACACCTTC
>TRBV2|TRBJ2-1|.|.
CASDRGSYNEQFF
TGTGCCAGCGACAGAGGCTCCTACAATGAGCAGTTCTTC
>TRBV5-1|TRBJ1-6|TRBD1|.
CASSRRQGQDNSPLHF
TGCGCCAGCAGCCGGAGACAGGGTCAGGACAATTCACCCCTCCACTTT
>TRBV29-1|TRBJ2-5|.|.
CSVAQETQYF
TGCAGCGTTGCTCAAGAGACCCAGTACTTC
>TRBV28|TRBJ2-2|.|.
CASSWPDSTGELFF
TGTGCCAGCAGTTGGCCAGACTCCACCGGGGAGCTGTTTTTT
>TRBV7-9|TRBJ2-7|TRBD2|few
CASSVGLAGTTYEQYF
TGTGCCAGCAGCGTGGGACTAGCGGGAACCACCTACGAGCAGTACTTC
>TRBV5-1|TRBJ2-7|TRBD2|.
CASSWDRGSGRNYEQYF
TGCGCCAGCAGCTGGGATCGGGGCAGCGGGAGGAACTACGAGCAGTACTTC
>TRBV11-2|TRBJ2-3|TRBD2|.
CASSLDGAGGRGTQYF
TGTGCCAGCAGCTTAGATGGGGCGGGAGGTAGAGGTACGCAGTATTTT